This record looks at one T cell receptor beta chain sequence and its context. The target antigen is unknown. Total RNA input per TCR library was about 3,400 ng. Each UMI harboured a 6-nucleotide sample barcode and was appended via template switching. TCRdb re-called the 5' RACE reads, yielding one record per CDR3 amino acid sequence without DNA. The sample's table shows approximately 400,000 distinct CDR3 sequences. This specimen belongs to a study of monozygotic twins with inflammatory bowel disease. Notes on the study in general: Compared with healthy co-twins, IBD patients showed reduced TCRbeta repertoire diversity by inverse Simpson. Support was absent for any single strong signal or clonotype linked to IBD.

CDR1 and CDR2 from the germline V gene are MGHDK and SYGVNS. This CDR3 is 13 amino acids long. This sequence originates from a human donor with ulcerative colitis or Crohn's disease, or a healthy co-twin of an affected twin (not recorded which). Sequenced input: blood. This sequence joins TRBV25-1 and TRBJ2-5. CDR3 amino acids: CASSEWEQETQYF.